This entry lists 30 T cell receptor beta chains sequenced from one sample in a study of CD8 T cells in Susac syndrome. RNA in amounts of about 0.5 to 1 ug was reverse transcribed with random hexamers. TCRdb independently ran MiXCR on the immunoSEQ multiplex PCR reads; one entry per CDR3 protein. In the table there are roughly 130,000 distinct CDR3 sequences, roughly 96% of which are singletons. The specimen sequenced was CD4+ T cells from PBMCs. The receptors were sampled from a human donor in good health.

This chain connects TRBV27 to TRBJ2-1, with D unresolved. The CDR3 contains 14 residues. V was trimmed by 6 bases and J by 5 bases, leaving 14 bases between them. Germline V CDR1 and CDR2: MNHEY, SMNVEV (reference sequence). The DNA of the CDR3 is TGTGCCAGCAGCGCGTTCACGAGGCACAATGAGCAGTTCTTC. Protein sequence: CASSAFTRHNEQFF.

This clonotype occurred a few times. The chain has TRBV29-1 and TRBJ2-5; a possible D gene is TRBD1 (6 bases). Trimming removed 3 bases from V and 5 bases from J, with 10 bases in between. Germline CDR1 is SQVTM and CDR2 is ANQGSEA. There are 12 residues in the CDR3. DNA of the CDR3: TGCAGCGTTGATAGGGGGTTGGAGACCCAGTACTTC. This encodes CSVDRGLETQYF.

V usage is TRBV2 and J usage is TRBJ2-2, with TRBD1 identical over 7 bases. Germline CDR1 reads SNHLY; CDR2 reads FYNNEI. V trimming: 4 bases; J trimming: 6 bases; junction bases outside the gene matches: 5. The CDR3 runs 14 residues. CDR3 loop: CASSAGTASGELFF. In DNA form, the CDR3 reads TGTGCCAGCAGTGCAGGGACAGCCTCCGGGGAGCTGTTTTTT.

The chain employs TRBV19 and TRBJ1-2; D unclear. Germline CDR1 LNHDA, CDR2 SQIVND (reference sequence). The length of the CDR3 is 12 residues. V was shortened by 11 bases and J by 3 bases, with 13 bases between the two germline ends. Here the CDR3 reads CAVRRTDYGYTF. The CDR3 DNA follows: TGTGCCGTACGTCGAACAGACTATGGCTACACCTTC.

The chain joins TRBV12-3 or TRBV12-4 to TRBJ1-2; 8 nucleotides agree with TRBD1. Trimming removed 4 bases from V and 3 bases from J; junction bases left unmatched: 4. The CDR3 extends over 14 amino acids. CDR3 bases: TGTGCCAGCAGTTGGACAGGGCAAGACTATGGCTACACCTTC. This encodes CASSWTGQDYGYTF.

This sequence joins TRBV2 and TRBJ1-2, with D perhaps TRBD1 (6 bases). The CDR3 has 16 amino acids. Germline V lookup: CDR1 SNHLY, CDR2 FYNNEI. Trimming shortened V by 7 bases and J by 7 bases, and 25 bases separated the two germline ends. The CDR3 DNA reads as TGTGCCAGCACTCCCCGGGACACGGATATTCGGTCTGGCTACACCTTC. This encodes CASTPRDTDIRSGYTF.

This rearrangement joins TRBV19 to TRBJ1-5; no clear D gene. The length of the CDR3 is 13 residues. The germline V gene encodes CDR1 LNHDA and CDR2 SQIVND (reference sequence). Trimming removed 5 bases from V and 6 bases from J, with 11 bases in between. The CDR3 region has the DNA TGTGCCAGTAGTCCCCGGGTCGGTCAGCCCCAGCATTTT. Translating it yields CASSPRVGQPQHF.

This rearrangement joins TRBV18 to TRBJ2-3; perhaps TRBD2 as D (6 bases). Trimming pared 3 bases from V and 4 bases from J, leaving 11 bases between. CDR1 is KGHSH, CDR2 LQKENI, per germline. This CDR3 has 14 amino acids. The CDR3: CASSPGTSADTQYF. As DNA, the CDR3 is TGTGCCAGCTCACCCGGGACTTCAGCAGATACGCAGTATTTT.

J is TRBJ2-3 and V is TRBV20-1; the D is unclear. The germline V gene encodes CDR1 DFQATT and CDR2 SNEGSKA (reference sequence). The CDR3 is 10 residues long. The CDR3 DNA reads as TGCGGGCTGAGTTTTAAGGCACAGTATTTT. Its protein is CGLSFKAQYF.

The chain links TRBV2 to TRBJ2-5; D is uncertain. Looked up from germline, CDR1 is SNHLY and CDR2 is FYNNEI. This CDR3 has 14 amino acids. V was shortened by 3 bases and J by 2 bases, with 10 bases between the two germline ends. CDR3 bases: TGTGCCAGCAGTGACCGGACGGGTCAAGAGACCCAGTACTTC. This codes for CASSDRTGQETQYF.

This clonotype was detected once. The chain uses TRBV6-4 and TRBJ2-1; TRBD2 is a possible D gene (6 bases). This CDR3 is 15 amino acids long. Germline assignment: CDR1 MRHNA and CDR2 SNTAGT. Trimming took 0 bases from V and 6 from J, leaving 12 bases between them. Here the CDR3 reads CASSDSGLARNEQFF. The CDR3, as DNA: TGTGCCAGCAGTGACTCGGGACTCGCGCGCAATGAGCAGTTCTTC.

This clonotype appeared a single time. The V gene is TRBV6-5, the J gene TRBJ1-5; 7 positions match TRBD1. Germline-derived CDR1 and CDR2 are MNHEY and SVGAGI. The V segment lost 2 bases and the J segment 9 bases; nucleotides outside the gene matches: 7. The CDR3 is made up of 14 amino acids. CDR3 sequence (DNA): TGTGCCAGCAGTTACGGACAGGAACGTGGGCCCCAGCATTTT. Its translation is CASSYGQERGPQHF.

The CDR3 DNA reads TGTGCCAGCCGCCAGGGGGGCGGGGAGCTGTTTTTT. Protein: CASRQGGGELFF. The gene calls are TRBV2 and TRBJ2-2; possibly TRBD1 for D (7 bases). The CDR3 spans 12 residues. Per germline, CDR1 SNHLY and CDR2 FYNNEI. The ends were cut back, 8 bases at V and 7 bases at J, with 11 bases in the middle.

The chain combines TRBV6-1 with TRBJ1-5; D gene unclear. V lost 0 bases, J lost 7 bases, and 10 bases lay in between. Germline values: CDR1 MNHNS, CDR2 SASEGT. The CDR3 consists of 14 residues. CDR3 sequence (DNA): TGTGCCAGCAGTGAAGCCCACGCCCAACAGCCCCAGCATTTT. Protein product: CASSEAHAQQPQHF.

CDR3 nucleotides: TGTGCCAGCAGTGCGCAGGTCGCCGAGCAGTACTTC. As protein: CASSAQVAEQYF. The V gene is TRBV28, the J gene TRBJ2-7; D remains ambiguous. Trimming shortened V by 5 bases and J by 6 bases, and 11 bases separated the two germline ends. CDR3 size: 12 residues. Per the germline V gene, CDR1 is MDHEN and CDR2 is SYDVKM.

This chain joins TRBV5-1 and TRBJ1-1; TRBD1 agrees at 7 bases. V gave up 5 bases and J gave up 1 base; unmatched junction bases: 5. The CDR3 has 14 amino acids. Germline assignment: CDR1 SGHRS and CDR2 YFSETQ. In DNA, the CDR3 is TGCGCCAGCAGACTACAGGGGTCGAACACTGAAGCTTTCTTT. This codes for CASRLQGSNTEAFF.

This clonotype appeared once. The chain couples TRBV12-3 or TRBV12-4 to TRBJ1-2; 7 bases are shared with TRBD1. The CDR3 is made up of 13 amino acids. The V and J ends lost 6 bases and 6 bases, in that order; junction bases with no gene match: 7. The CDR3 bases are TGTGCCAGCAGGTCGACAGGGTTCCATGGCTACACCTTC. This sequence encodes CASRSTGFHGYTF.

CDR3 sequence: CASSAGQGAYNEQFF. CDR3 nucleotide sequence: TGTGCCAGCTCAGCGGGACAGGGAGCCTACAATGAGCAGTTCTTC. The rearrangement joins TRBV18 to TRBJ2-1, with 9 bases aligning to TRBD1. The germline V gene encodes CDR1 KGHSH and CDR2 LQKENI. V was pared by 5 bases and J by 2 bases, with 4 bases of the junction left unmatched. This CDR3 has 15 residues.

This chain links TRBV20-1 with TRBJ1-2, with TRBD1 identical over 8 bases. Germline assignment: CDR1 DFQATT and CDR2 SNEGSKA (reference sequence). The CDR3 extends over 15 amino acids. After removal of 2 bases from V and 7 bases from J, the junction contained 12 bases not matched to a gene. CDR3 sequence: CSARPRTGSGSGYTF. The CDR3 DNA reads TGCAGTGCTAGACCCCGGACAGGGTCGGGAAGTGGCTACACCTTC.

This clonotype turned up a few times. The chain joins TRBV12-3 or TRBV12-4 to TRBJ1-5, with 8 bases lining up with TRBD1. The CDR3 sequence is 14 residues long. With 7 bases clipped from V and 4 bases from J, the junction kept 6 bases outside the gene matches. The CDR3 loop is CASTRGQGNQPQHF. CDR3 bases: TGTGCCAGCACCAGAGGACAGGGAAATCAGCCCCAGCATTTT.

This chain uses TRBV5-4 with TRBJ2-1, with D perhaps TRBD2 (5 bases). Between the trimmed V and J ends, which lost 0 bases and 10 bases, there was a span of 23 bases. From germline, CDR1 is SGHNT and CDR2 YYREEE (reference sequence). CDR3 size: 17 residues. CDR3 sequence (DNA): TGTGCCAGCAGCTTGGCCACGGGCGGGTTTAGGGAAAGAGAGCAGTTCTTC. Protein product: CASSLATGGFREREQFF.

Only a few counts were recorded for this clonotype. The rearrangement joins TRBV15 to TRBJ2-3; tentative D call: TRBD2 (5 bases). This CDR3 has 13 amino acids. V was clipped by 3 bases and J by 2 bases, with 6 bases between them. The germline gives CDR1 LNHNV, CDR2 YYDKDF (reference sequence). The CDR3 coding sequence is TGTGCCACCAGCAGGGACTTCACAGATACGCAGTATTTT. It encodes CATSRDFTDTQYF.

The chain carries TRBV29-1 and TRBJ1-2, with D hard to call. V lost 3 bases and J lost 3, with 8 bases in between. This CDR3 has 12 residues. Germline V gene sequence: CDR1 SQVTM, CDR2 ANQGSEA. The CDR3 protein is CSVDRQYYGYTF. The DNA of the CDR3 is TGCAGCGTTGATCGGCAGTACTATGGCTACACCTTC.

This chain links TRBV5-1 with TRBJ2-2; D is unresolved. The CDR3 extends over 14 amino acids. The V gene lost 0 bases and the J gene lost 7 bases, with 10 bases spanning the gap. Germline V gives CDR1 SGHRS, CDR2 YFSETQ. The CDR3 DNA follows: TGCGCCAGCAGCTTGGCCTCTGGGATCGGGGAGCTGTTTTTT. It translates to CASSLASGIGELFF. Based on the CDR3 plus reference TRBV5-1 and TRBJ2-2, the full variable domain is KAGVTQTPRYLIKTRGQQVTLSCSPISGHRSVSWYQQTPGQGLQFLFEYFSETQRNKGNFPGRFSGRQFSNSRSEMNVSTLELGDSALYLCASSLASGIGELFFGEGSRLTVL.

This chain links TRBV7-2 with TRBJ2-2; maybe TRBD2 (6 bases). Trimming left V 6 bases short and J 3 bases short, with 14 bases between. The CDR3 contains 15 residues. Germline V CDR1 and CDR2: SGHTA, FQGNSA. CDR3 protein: CASRTGTHYTGELFF. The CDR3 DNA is TGTGCCAGCAGAACCGGGACTCATTACACCGGGGAGCTGTTTTTT. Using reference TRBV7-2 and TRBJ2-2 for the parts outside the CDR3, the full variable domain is GAGVSQSPSNKVTEKGKDVELRCDPISGHTALYWYRQSLGQGLEFLIYFQGNSAPDKSGLPSDRFSAERTGGSVSTLTIQRTQQEDSAVYLCASRTGTHYTGELFFGEGSRLTVL.

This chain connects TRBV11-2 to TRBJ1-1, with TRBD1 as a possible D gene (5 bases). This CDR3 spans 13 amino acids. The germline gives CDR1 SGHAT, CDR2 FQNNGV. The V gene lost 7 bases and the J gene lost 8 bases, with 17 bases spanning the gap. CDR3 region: CASTPPPRGEAFF. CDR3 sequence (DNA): TGTGCCAGCACTCCCCCCCCTAGGGGAGAAGCTTTCTTT.

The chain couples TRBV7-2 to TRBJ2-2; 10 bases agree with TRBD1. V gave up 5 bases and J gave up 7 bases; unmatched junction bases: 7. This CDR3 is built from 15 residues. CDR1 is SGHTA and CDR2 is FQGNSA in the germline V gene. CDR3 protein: CASSPDRGRYGELFF. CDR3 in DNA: TGTGCCAGCAGCCCCGACAGGGGGCGGTACGGGGAGCTGTTTTTT.

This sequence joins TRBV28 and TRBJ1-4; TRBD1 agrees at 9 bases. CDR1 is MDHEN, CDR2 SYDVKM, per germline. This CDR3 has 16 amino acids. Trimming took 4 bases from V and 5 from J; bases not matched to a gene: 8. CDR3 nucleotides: TGTGCCAGCAGTTACCGGCGGACAGGGGTAAATGAAAAACTGTTTTTT. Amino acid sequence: CASSYRRTGVNEKLFF.

The CDR3 nucleotides read TGCGCCAGCAGCCCCACTTCAGGGGAAGGCTACACCTTC. Amino acids: CASSPTSGEGYTF. This chain uses TRBV4-1 with TRBJ1-2; tentatively, D is TRBD1 (6 bases). With 4 bases removed from V and 8 bases from J, the gap between germline ends came to 14 bases. The CDR3 loop spans 13 amino acids. Per the germline V gene, CDR1 is MGHRA and CDR2 is YSYEKL.

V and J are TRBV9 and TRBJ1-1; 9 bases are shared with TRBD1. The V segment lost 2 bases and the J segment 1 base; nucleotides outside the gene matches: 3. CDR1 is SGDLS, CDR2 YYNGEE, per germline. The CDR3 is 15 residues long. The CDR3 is CASSVGQGTNTEAFF. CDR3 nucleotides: TGTGCCAGCAGCGTGGGACAGGGAACGAACACTGAAGCTTTCTTT.